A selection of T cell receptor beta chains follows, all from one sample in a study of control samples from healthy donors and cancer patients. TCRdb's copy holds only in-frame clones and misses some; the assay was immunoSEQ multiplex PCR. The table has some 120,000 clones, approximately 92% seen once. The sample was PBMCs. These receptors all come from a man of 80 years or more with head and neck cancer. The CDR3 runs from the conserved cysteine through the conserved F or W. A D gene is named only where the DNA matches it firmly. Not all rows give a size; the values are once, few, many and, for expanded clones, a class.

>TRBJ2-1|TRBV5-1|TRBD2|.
TGCGCCAGCAGCCGGGAGCGGGATGGCGTAGGAAATGAGCAGTTCTTC
CASSRERDGVGNEQFF
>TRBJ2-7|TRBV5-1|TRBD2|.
TGCGCCAGCAGCTTGGATAGCGGGGCTCTAGGCTACGAGCAGTACTTC
CASSLDSGALGYEQYF
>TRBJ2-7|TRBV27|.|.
TGTGCCAGCAGTTTATCAACAGGTGCCTCCTACGAGCAGTACTTC
CASSLSTGASYEQYF
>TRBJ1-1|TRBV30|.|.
TGTGCCTGGACTGGGGCCATGAACACTGAAGCTTTCTTT
CAWTGAMNTEAFF
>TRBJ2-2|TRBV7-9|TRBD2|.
TGTGCCAGCAGCCCCCTTAAACCTAGCGGGAGTCCCGGGGAGCTGTTTTTT
CASSPLKPSGSPGELFF
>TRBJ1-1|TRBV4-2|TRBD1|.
TGTGCCAGCAGCCCCCGGACAGGGGTATTTAGCACTGAAGCTTTCTTT
CASSPRTGVFSTEAFF
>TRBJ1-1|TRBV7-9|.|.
TGTGCCAGCAGCTTAGTTTCGGGTGCTGAAGCTTTCTTT
CASSLVSGAEAFF
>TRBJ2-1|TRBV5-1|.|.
TGCGCCAGCAGCTTGGGTGCACAAGGGTACAGTGAGCAGTTCTTC
CASSLGAQGYSEQFF
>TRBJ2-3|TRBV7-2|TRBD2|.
TGTGCCAGCAGCCAAGCGCGGGGGAGCACAGATACGCAGTATTTT
CASSQARGSTDTQYF
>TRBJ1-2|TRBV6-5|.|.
TGTGCCAGCAGTTTACAGGGTGGCGGCTACACCTTC
CASSLQGGGYTF
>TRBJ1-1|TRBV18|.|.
TGTGCCAGCTCACCCAAACAGGGTTCCGGCACTGAAGCTTTCTTT
CASSPKQGSGTEAFF
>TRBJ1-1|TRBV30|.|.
TGTGCCTGGAGCGGGGGAATAATACAGGGAGGTATAGAAGCTTTCTTT
CAWSGGIIQGGIEAFF
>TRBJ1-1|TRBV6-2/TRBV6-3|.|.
TGTGCCAGCAGTTTGACCAGGGCATCGGGGGCTTTCTTT
CASSLTRASGAFF
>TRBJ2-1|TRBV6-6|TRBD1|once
TGTGCCAGCAGTTGGGACCGGGACAGGGGATTCAATGAGCAGTTCTTC
CASSWDRDRGFNEQFF
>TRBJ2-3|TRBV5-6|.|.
TGTGCCAGCAGCTTGGGGCCAGCGGGAGATACGCAGTATTTT
CASSLGPAGDTQYF
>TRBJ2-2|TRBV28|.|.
TGTGCCAGTTCCGGGGCGGCCGGGGAGCTGTTTTTT
CASSGAAGELFF
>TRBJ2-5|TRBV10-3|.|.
TGTGCCATCAGTCCGGGAGTAAGCCCAGGCCGGGAGACCCAGTACTTC
CAISPGVSPGRETQYF
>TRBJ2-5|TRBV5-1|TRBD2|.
TGCGCCAGCAGCCCGAATCTAGCGGGGGGGATACAAGAGACCCAGTACTTC
CASSPNLAGGIQETQYF
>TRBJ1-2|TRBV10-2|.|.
TGCGCCAGCAGTGACGGGAATGGCTACACCTTC
CASSDGNGYTF
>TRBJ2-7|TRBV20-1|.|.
TGCAGTGCTAGCCTCGTATACGAGCAGTACTTC
CSASLVYEQYF
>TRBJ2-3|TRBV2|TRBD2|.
TGTGCCAGCAGTGGGCCGACTAGCGGGACTGTCGTCCGGGGCACAGATACGCAGTATTTT
CASSGPTSGTVVRGTDTQYF
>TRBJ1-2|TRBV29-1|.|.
TGCAGCGTTCGCCACGGACAGTATGGCTACACCTTC
CSVRHGQYGYTF
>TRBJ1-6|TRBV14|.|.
TGTGCCAGCAGCTTTCTAGACAGCTGGAATTCACCCCTCCACTTT
CASSFLDSWNSPLHF
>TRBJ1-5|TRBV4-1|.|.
TGCGCCAGCAGCCAAGACTCTAGGGGGCCCCAGCATTTT
CASSQDSRGPQHF
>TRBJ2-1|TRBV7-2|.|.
TGTGCCAGCAGCTTGGGGGGGCCGTACAATGAGCAGTTCTTC
CASSLGGPYNEQFF
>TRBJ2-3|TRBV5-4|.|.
TGTGCCAGCAGCTTGACAGGAAAAGAGGCAGATACGCAGTATTTT
CASSLTGKEADTQYF